The sequence of this T cell receptor beta chain was determined in a study of T cell repertoires in cytomegalovirus infection (dated by TCRdb to 2018 to 2020). In the study overall: Recently identified HLA-C-restricted CMV epitopes, whose presentation resists viral immunomodulation, were targeted by peptide stimulations together with well-studied HLA-B-restricted epitopes. Donor HLA type was relevant to the analysis, as public TCR beta signatures indicated carriage of CMV infection together with the matching HLA type. Beyond this particular receptor, the publication reports: Carriers of CMV infection plus the relevant HLA type were discriminated by the cumulative frequency of public TCR beta family members in the study cohort and in an independent roughly 340-donor cohort. In the ex vivo response, HLA-C-restricted CMV-specific TCR beta clonotypes were dominant, and in two of eight donors the single most frequent clonotype came from this HLA-C-restricted group.

Via the germline V gene, CDR1 is LGHNA and CDR2 YSLEER. CDR3 length: 14 amino acids, cysteine to phenylalanine. CDR3 DNA only is kept here, 42 bases in frame from base 1. V is reduced by 0 bases and J by 3 bases, leaving a spacing of 8 bases between them. Comment on this clonotype: What this receptor recognizes is not known. Base qualities were left out, and no much larger clone turns up one base away.

The sample's treatment or condition, from its label and the paper: in vitro stimulation with specific CMV peptide epitopes to enrich CMV-specific T cells. Sequencing used an Illumina HiSeq 1500. TCRdb passed the public sequencing reads through fastp at Q25 and MiXCR, retaining productive beta sequences. Duplicate CDR3 protein sequences are folded into a single record with the most common DNA and genes. This sample holds about 310,000 distinct CDR3 sequences; approximately 25% were observed only once. The top ten clonotypes cover about 14% of the sample. The starting material was cultured PBMCs, obtained from culture after CMV antigen stimulation. The rearranged segments are TRBV4-3 and TRBJ1-1; no D segment can be confidently identified. This TCR derives from a human donor in good health (CMV status not recorded). Some clones in this sample may be carry-over from other donors' samples. The DNA sequence reads TGCGCCAGCAGCCAAGACAGTTCTTACACTGAAGCTTTCTTT. The translation is CASSQDSSYTEAFF.